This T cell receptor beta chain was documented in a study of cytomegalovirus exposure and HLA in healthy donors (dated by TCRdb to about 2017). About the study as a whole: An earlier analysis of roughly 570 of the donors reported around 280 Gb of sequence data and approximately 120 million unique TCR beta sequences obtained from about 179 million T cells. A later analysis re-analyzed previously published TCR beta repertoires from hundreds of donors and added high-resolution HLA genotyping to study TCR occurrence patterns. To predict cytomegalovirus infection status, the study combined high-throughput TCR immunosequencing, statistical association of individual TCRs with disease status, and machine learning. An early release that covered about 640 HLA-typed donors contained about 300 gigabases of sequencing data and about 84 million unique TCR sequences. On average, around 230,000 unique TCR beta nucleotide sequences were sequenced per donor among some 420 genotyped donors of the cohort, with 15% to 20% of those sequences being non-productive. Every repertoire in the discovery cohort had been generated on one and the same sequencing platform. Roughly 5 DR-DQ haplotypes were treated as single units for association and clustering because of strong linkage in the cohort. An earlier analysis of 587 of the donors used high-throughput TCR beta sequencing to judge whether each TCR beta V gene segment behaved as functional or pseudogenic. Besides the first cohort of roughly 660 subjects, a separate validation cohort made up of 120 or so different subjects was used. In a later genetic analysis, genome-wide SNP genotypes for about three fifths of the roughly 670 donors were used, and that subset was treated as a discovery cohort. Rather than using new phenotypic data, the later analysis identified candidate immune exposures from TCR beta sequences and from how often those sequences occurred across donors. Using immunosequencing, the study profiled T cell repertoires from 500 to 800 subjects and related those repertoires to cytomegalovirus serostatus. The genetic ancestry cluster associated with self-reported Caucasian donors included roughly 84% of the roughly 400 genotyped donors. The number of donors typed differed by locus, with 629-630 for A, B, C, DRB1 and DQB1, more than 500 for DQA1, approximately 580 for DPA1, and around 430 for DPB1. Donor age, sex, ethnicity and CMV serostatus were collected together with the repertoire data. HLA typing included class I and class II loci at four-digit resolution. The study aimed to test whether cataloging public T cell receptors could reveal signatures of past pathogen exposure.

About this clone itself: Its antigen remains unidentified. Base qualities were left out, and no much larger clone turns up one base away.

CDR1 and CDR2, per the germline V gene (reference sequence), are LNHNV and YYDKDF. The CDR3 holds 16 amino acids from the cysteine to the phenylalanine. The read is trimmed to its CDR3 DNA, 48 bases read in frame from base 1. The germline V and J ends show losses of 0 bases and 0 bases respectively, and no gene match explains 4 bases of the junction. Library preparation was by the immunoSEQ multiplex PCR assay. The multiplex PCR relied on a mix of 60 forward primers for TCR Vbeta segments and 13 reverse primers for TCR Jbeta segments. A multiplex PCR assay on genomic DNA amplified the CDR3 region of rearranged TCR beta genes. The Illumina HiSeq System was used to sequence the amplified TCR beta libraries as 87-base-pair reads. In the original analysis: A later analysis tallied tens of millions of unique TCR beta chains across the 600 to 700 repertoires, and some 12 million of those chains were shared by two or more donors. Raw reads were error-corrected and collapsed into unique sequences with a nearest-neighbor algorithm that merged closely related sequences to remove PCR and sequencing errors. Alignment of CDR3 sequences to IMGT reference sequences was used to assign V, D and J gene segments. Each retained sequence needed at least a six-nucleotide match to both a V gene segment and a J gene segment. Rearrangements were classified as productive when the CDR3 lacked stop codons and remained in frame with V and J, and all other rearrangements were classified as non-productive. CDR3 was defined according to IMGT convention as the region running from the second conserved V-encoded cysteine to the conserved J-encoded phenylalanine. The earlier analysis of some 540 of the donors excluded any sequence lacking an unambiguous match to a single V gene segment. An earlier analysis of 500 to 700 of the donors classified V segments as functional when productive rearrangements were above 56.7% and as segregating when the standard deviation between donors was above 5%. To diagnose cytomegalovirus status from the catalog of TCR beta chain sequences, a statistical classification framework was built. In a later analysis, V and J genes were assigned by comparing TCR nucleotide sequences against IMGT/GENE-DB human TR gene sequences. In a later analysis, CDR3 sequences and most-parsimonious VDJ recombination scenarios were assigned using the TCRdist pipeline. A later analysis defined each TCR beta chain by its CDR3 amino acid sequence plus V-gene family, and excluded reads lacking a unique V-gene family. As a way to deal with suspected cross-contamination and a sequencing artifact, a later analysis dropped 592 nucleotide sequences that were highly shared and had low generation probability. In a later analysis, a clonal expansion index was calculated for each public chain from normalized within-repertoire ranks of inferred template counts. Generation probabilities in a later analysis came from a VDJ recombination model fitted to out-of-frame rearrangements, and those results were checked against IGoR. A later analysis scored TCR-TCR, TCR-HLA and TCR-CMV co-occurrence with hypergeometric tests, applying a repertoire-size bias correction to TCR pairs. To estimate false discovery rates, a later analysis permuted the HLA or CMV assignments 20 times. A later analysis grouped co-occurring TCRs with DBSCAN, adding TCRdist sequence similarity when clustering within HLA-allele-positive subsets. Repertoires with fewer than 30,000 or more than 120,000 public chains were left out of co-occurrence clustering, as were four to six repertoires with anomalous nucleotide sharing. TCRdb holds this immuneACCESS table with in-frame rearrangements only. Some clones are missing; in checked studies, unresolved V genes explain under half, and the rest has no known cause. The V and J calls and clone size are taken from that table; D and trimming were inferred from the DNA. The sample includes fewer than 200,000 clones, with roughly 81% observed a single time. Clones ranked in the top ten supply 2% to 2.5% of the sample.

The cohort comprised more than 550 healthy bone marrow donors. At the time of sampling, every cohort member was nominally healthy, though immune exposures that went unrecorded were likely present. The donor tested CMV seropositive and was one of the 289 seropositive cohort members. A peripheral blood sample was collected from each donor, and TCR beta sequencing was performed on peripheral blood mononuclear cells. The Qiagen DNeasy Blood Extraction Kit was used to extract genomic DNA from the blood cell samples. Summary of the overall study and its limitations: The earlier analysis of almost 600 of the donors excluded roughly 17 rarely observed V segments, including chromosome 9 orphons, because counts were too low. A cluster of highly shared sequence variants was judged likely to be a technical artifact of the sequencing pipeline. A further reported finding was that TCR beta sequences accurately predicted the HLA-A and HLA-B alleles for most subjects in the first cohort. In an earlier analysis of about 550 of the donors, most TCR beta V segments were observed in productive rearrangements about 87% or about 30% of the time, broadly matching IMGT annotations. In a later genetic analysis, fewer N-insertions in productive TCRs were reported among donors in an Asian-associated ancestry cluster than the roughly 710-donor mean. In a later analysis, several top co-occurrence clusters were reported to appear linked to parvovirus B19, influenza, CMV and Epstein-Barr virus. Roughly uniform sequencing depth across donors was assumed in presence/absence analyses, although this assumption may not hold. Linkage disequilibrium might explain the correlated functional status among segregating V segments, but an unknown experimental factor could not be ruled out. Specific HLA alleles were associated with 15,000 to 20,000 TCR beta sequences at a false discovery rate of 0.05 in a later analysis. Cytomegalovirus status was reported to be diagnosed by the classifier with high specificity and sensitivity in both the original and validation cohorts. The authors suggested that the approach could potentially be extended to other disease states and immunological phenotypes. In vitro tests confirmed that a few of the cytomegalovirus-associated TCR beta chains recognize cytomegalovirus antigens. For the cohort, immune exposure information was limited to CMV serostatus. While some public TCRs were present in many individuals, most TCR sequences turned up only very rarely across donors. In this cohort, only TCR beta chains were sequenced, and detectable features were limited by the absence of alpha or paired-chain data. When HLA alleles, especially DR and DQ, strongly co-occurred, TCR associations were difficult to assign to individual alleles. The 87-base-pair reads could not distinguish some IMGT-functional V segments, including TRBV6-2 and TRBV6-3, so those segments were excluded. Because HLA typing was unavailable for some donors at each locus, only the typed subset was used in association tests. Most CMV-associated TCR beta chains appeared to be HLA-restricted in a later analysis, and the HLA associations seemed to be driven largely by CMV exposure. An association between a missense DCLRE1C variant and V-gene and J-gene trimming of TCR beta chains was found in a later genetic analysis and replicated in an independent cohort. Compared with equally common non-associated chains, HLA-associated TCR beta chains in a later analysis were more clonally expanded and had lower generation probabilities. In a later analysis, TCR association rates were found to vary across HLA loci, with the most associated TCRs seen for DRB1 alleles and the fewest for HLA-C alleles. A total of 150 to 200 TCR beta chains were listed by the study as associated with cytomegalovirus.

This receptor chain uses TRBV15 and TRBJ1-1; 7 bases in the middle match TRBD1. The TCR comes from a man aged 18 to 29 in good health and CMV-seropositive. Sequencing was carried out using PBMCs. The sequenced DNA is TGTGCCACCAGCAGAGAACGACAGGGCCTGAACACTGAAGCTTTCTTT. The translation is CATSRERQGLNTEAFF. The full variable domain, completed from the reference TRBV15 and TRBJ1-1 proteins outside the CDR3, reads DAMVIQNPRYQVTQFGKPVTLSCSQTLNHNVMYWYQQKSSQAPKLLFHYYDKDFNNEADTPDNFQSRRPNTSFCFLDIRSPGLGDTAMYLCATSRERQGLNTEAFFGQGTRLTVV.